The 16 T cell receptor beta chains below come from one sample, sequenced in a study of OX40 agonist ivuxolimab in advanced cancers. The repertoire was sequenced with immunoSEQ multiplex PCR; TCRdb's copy has only in-frame clones and lacks some. There are tens of thousands of clones in the sample; over 80% occur only once, and roughly 20% lies in the top ten. The source was CD4+ or CD8+ T cells sorted from blood, collected in a trial of the OX40 agonist ivuxolimab. The receptors derive from an adult with an advanced solid tumor such as melanoma, head and neck, liver or kidney cancer.

As concerns this clone: Other DNA sequences in the sample encode the same CDR3. The rearrangement joins TRBV4-1 to TRBJ2-1, with D possibly called TRBD1 or TRBD2 (6 bases each). Germline CDR1 is MGHRA and CDR2 is YSYEKL. Trimming cost V 1 base and J 7 bases, with 8 bases left between them. The CDR3 has 13 residues. Here the CDR3 reads CASSQVGGNEQFF. For the CDR3, the DNA is TGCGCCAGCAGCCAAGTAGGGGGGAATGAGCAGTTCTTC.

J is TRBJ2-5 and V is TRBV7-2; no clear D gene. Trimming removed 6 bases from V and 7 bases from J, with 9 bases in between. The CDR3 loop spans 11 amino acids. Looked up from germline, CDR1 is SGHTA and CDR2 is FQGNSA. CDR3 protein: CASSSRGTQYF. The DNA for the CDR3 is TGTGCCAGCAGTTCCCGTGGGACCCAGTACTTC.

This clone was detected once. The chain employs TRBV4-1 and TRBJ1-5; D perhaps matches TRBD1 (6 bases). V was cut by 2 bases and J by 0 bases, with 14 bases left in between. Germline-derived CDR1 and CDR2 are MGHRA and YSYEKL. CDR3 length: 17 amino acids. The CDR3 coding sequence is TGCGCCAGCAGCCAACGAGGGGGGGGTTATAGCAATCAGCCCCAGCATTTT. It yields the protein CASSQRGGGYSNQPQHF.

This clone was counted only a few times. This sample also contains other DNA sequences that code for the same CDR3. The chain joins TRBV18 to TRBJ2-7, with no clear D. The CDR3 loop spans 13 amino acids. Germline V gene sequence: CDR1 KGHSH, CDR2 LQKENI. The V end lost 3 bases, the J end lost 2 bases, and 8 bases lay between the germline ends. CDR3 region: CASSPSATYEQYF. The CDR3, as DNA: TGTGCCAGCTCACCCTCAGCTACCTACGAGCAGTACTTC.

The V gene is TRBV11-2, the J gene TRBJ1-1; D perhaps matches TRBD1 (6 bases). The CDR3 is 13 residues long. V was pared by 5 bases and J by 4 bases, with 11 bases between. Germline V lookup: CDR1 SGHAT, CDR2 FQNNGV. CDR3 nucleotide sequence: TGTGCCAGCAGCCGGACAGCTGGCACTGAAGCTTTCTTT. Translated, it gives CASSRTAGTEAFF.

The V gene is TRBV4-2, the J gene TRBJ2-1, with D possibly matching TRBD2 (5 bases). Germline CDR1 and CDR2: LGHNA and YNFKEQ. Trimming took 0 bases from V and 2 from J, leaving 14 bases between them. The CDR3 covers 17 residues. This CDR3 reads CASSQDGPGSAYNEQFF. The CDR3 DNA reads as TGTGCCAGCAGCCAAGATGGTCCGGGGTCAGCCTACAATGAGCAGTTCTTC.

By its share, this clone is medium-sized. Written as DNA, the CDR3 is TGTGCCAGCAGTTACCCTTCGAGGCCCCAGCATTTT. Translation gives CASSYPSRPQHF. The gene calls are TRBV6-6 and TRBJ1-5; D gene unclear. The CDR3 runs 12 residues. The ends were cut back, 2 bases at V and 9 bases at J, with 8 bases in the middle. The germline CDR1 and CDR2 sequences are MNHNY and SVGAGI (reference sequence).

The chain recombines TRBV19 with TRBJ1-2; 11 nucleotides align to TRBD1. V lost 5 bases to trimming and J lost 8 bases; unmatched junction nucleotides: 10. This CDR3 has 15 amino acids. CDR1 and CDR2 (germline): LNHDA, SQIVND (reference sequence). The CDR3 loop reads CASSPGTGGSYGYTF. CDR3 nucleotide sequence: TGTGCCAGTAGTCCCGGGACAGGGGGAAGTTACGGCTACACCTTC.

The genes are TRBV6-5 and TRBJ1-5, with 10 bases identical to TRBD1. Trimming took 6 bases from V and 10 from J; bases not matched to a gene: 9. The germline V gene encodes CDR1 MNHEY and CDR2 SVGAGI. The CDR3 consists of 14 residues. CDR3 coding DNA: TGTGCCAGCAGACCTGGGACAGGGGTGTCACCCCAGCATTTT. It translates to CASRPGTGVSPQHF.

This chain connects TRBV5-1 to TRBJ2-7; the D is unclear. Germline assignment: CDR1 SGHRS and CDR2 YFSETQ. Trimming left V 0 bases short and J 3 bases short, with 10 bases between. The CDR3 covers 14 residues. The CDR3 protein is CASSLGGQFYEQYF. CDR3 nucleotide sequence: TGCGCCAGCAGCTTGGGTGGGCAGTTCTACGAGCAGTACTTC. The entire variable domain, with the rest obtained from reference TRBV5-1 and TRBJ2-7, is as follows: KAGVTQTPRYLIKTRGQQVTLSCSPISGHRSVSWYQQTPGQGLQFLFEYFSETQRNKGNFPGRFSGRQFSNSRSEMNVSTLELGDSALYLCASSLGGQFYEQYFGPGTRLTVT.

This clone appeared once. The V gene is TRBV18, the J gene TRBJ2-7; D might be TRBD1 or TRBD2, each matching 5 bases. The CDR3 extends over 13 amino acids. V was cut by 3 bases and J by 6 bases, with 12 bases left in between. The germline gives CDR1 KGHSH, CDR2 LQKENI. In nucleotides, the CDR3 is TGTGCCAGCTCACCTGGGGGTTCGGTCGAGCAGTACTTC. It encodes CASSPGGSVEQYF. Full variable domain (rest looked up from reference TRBV18 and TRBJ2-7): NAGVMQNPRHLVRRRGQEARLRCSPMKGHSHVYWYRQLPEEGLKFMVYLQKENIIDESGMPKERFSAEFPKEGPSILRIQQVVRGDSAAYFCASSPGGSVEQYFGPGTRLTVT.

The V call is TRBV28, the J call TRBJ2-3; 8 positions match TRBD1. V dropped 5 bases and J dropped 1; count of bases not matched to a gene: 8. The CDR3 is 16 residues long. Germline V CDR1 and CDR2: MDHEN, SYDVKM. CDR3 nucleotide sequence: TGTGCCAGCAGTCCCCGCAGGGGGCGCGGCACAGATACGCAGTATTTT. Residues: CASSPRRGRGTDTQYF.

This clone appeared a single time. The V call is TRBV28, the J call TRBJ2-7, with D possibly TRBD1 on 5 matching bases. CDR1 and CDR2 (germline): MDHEN, SYDVKM. The CDR3 totals 13 residues. The V gene lost 1 base and the J gene lost 6 bases, with 10 bases spanning the gap. The CDR3 DNA reads as TGTGCCAGCAGTTTATTCAGGGTATCCGAGCAGTACTTC. Translation: CASSLFRVSEQYF.

This clone was counted once. The chain recombines TRBV7-9 with TRBJ2-3; 11 nucleotides align to TRBD2. Germline values: CDR1 SEHNR, CDR2 FQNEAQ (reference sequence). The junction had 13 bases not matched to a gene; V was cut back by 6 bases and J by 8 bases. There are 16 residues in the CDR3. In DNA, the CDR3 is TGTGCCAGCAGTCGTTTAGCGGGGGGGTTTTCAGGTACGCAGTATTTT. It specifies CASSRLAGGFSGTQYF.

As to this clone: The junction and the germline gene differ at one end; a read error may be behind it. The rearrangement links TRBV6-1 to TRBJ2-5; perhaps TRBD1 as D (5 bases). CDR3 size: 9 residues. Germline CDR1 reads MNHNS; CDR2 reads SASEGT. The CDR3 protein is CASSEKGDF. CDR3 nucleotides: TGTGCCAGCAGTGAAAAAGGGGACTTC.

The chain combines TRBV5-5 with TRBJ2-5; a possible D gene is TRBD1 (5 bases). CDR3 size: 13 residues. The V and J ends lost 4 bases and 4 bases respectively, with 11 bases between them. CDR1 and CDR2 from the germline V gene are SGHKS and YYEKEE (reference sequence). CDR3 bases: TGTGCCAGCAGCCAAGACAGACGAGAGACCCAGTACTTC. Translating it yields CASSQDRRETQYF.